The present entry profiles one TCR beta chain with its context. Its antigen is unknown. This sample stems from a study of cytomegalovirus exposure and HLA in healthy donors. Notes on the study in general: Immune exposure information comprised only CMV serostatus. Later analysis identified several of the most significant clusters that appeared linked to common viral pathogens.

Primers: 60 Vbeta forward and 13 Jbeta reverse. Profiling relied on immunoSEQ multiplex PCR, and the TCRdb table lists in-frame clones only, not all of them. Here the sample spans more than 150,000 clones, 75% to 85% being singletons. The CDR3 is 17 residues long. Deletions cut 5 bases from V and 0 bases from J, with 18 bases between. Germline CDR1 SEHNR, CDR2 FQNEAQ (reference sequence). Source material: PBMCs. The origin of this receptor is a man aged 18 to 30 in good health and CMV-seronegative. This chain connects TRBV7-9 to TRBJ2-3; D ambiguous. CDR3 sequence: CASSLPGQVLSTDTQYF. For the CDR3, the DNA is TGTGCCAGCAGCCTCCCAGGCCAGGTCCTTAGCACAGATACGCAGTATTTT. The full variable domain, in which reference TRBV7-9 and TRBJ2-3 provide the parts outside the CDR3, is DTGVSQNPRHKITKRGQNVTFRCDPISEHNRLYWYRQTLGQGPEFLTYFQNEAQLEKSRLLSDRFSAERPKGSFSTLEIQRTEQGDSAMYLCASSLPGQVLSTDTQYFGPGTRLTVL.